The present TCR beta chain was sequenced within a study of T cell repertoires in cytomegalovirus infection. Overall study context: Evidence of both CMV infection and a matching HLA type came from public TCR beta signatures. Whole-study results and caveats: Summed frequency of shared TCR beta families picked out CMV carriers who also had the relevant HLA. Within the response measured ex vivo, HLA-C-restricted CMV-specific TCR beta clonotypes were dominant.

TCRdb itself ran the reads through MiXCR, one entry per CDR3 protein. The sample records about 190,000 distinct CDR3 sequences, 8.5% to 10% being singletons. At least ten counts were recorded for this clonotype. Antigen: not known. This CDR3 is built from 19 residues. Germline CDR1 SGHTA, CDR2 FQGNSA. Trimming cost V 5 bases and J 2 bases; bases outside gene matches: 20. Source material: PBMCs. The receptor comes from a human donor in good health (CMV status not recorded). Some clones in this sample may be carry-over from other donors' samples. The rearrangement uses TRBV7-2 and TRBJ2-5, with 7 positions matching TRBD1. CDR3 protein: CASSRFSQPTGDGQETQYF. The CDR3 nucleotides are TGTGCCAGCAGCCGCTTTTCCCAACCAACAGGGGACGGGCAAGAGACCCAGTACTTC.